This TCR beta chain is from a study of lymphopenia after photon versus proton radiotherapy. The V end lost 6 bases, the J end lost 5 bases, and 13 bases lay between the germline ends. The CDR3 sequence is 14 residues long. Germline values: CDR1 MNHNS, CDR2 SASEGT. Produced via immunoSEQ multiplex PCR; TCRdb's table is partial and in-frame only. The data contain about 37,000 clones, under 90% of them singletons. The rearrangement links TRBV6-1 to TRBJ1-4; possible D gene TRBD1, 5 bases. The receptor was isolated from a man aged 45-65 years with gastric cancer. Sequenced material: peripheral blood, taken from a patient treated with photon-based radiotherapy. The CDR3 DNA reads TGTGCCAGCAGATCCGGGACGTCGAATGAAAAACTGTTTTTT. This encodes CASRSGTSNEKLFF.